A single T cell receptor beta chain is shown here with its context. Antigen unknown. The data were obtained in a study of shared clonotypes between healthy human individuals. The assay was run at deep level. The material for each subset, its genomic DNA, was split evenly across several immunoSEQ plates. Replicate PCRs for sorted subsets used around 200 ng DNA; this equaled tens of thousands of T cell genomes. Only in-frame clones appear in the TCRdb table, and some are missing; sequencing was by immunoSEQ multiplex PCR. The sample consists of about 710,000 clones, 72% of them appearing once. Study findings and constraints: Estimated richness was generally greater in naive than memory subsets.

Germline loops: CDR1 SGHRS, CDR2 YFSETQ. The CDR3 sequence is 17 residues long. V was trimmed by 0 bases and J by 4 bases, leaving 19 bases between them. The chain joins TRBV5-1 to TRBJ2-5; the D gene is possibly TRBD1 (7 bases). This receptor was obtained from a woman in her thirties in good health. Sequences were obtained from memory CD4+ T cells sorted from blood. Subset described: CD45RA-negative fraction. This CDR3 is CASSLGTGGGGGETQYF. The CDR3 coding sequence is TGCGCCAGCAGCTTGGGGACAGGAGGAGGGGGAGGAGAGACCCAGTACTTC.